These 5 T cell receptor beta chains were sequenced from one sample in a study of T cells in Graves' hyperthyroidism and ophthalmopathy. RNA transcripts served as the template for amplifying TCR beta CDR3 regions. With the HTBI primer set, the TCR CDR3 went through a first round of RT-PCR. A single record per CDR3 protein comes from TCRdb applying MiXCR to the multiplex PCR reads. The table lists around 350,000 distinct CDR3 sequences, approximately 14% of them singletons. The sequenced material came from blood. The receptors stem from a woman aged 18-29 years with Graves' hyperthyroidism that later progressed to Graves' ophthalmopathy.

This clonotype was seen only a few times. The genes are TRBV7-8 and TRBJ2-1, with 11 bases lining up with TRBD2. Germline-derived CDR1 and CDR2 are SGHVS and FQNEAQ. The CDR3 is 16 residues long. V was clipped by 5 bases and J by 5 bases; unmatched bases: 8. The CDR3 sequence: CASSRKGLADNNEQFF. CDR3 coding DNA: TGTGCCAGCAGCCGAAAGGGACTAGCGGATAACAATGAGCAGTTCTTC.

This clonotype was counted at least ten times. V usage is TRBV28 and J usage is TRBJ1-1; 7 bases align to TRBD1. Germline V CDR1 and CDR2: MDHEN, SYDVKM. Germline trimming cut 7 bases from V and 5 bases from J; bases unmatched to any gene: 10. This CDR3 is built from 14 residues. The CDR3: CASTATGWRTEAFF. The CDR3 region has the DNA TGTGCCAGCACCGCGACAGGGTGGAGGACTGAAGCTTTCTTT.

This clonotype has a count of ten or more. The J gene is TRBJ2-5, the V gene TRBV3-1; D may be TRBD2 (6 bases). V lost 3 bases and J 5 bases, leaving 13 bases between the germline ends. The CDR3 is 14 amino acids. CDR1 LGHDT and CDR2 YNNKEL come from the germline V gene (reference sequence). This CDR3 reads CASSHRRAFETQYF. Written as DNA, the CDR3 is TGTGCCAGCAGCCATAGGAGGGCCTTTGAGACCCAGTACTTC.

The chain combines TRBV5-4 with TRBJ2-2, with a weak D call TRBD2 (6 bases). Deletions cut 0 bases from V and 5 bases from J, with 11 bases between. The CDR3 runs to 15 residues. Germline CDR1 reads SGHNT; CDR2 reads YYREEE (reference sequence). This chain's CDR3 is CASSLEAGSTGELFF. In DNA form, the CDR3 reads TGTGCCAGCAGCTTGGAGGCGGGATCTACCGGGGAGCTGTTTTTT.

This clonotype was observed at least ten times. This chain joins TRBV30 and TRBJ2-3; TRBD1 matches at 9 bases. J lost 3 bases, V lost 3 bases, and 4 bases had no gene match. Germline lookup yields CDR1 GTSNPN and CDR2 SVGIG (reference sequence). This CDR3 region has 14 residues. Here the CDR3 DNA reads TGTGCCTGGAGGGACAGGGGAATAACAGATACGCAGTATTTT. It encodes CAWRDRGITDTQYF.